Following are 10 T cell receptor beta chains from one sample sequenced in a study of T cells in Graves' hyperthyroidism and ophthalmopathy. TCR beta CDR3 regions were amplified from RNA. The primer set for the first-round RT-PCR of the TCR CDR3 was HTBI. TCRdb re-derived calls from the multiplex PCR reads in MiXCR, one entry per CDR3 protein. The sample has about half a million distinct CDR3 sequences, around a fifth seen once. Sequencing was performed on blood. These receptors originate from a woman aged 70-85 years with Graves' ophthalmopathy.

In this sample, this clonotype turned up a few times. The chain combines TRBV12-3 or TRBV12-4 with TRBJ2-2; tentative D call: TRBD1 (6 bases). The ends were cut back, 4 bases at V and 6 bases at J, with 15 bases in the middle. The CDR3 contains 15 residues. CDR3 residues: CASSWGRSKAGELFF. CDR3 coding DNA: TGTGCCAGCAGTTGGGGGCGTTCCAAGGCCGGGGAGCTGTTTTTT.

This clonotype was seen a single time. The chain recombines TRBV7-2 with TRBJ2-7, with TRBD2 matching over 15 bases. With V trimmed by 1 base and J by 3 bases, 7 bases remained unmatched. The CDR3 has 18 amino acids. The V gene's germline CDR1 is SGHTA and CDR2 FQGNSA. CDR3 sequence reads: CASSLGGLAGGRRYEQYF. DNA for the CDR3: TGTGCCAGCAGCTTAGGGGGACTAGCGGGAGGACGGCGCTACGAGCAGTACTTC.

Comment on this clonotype: A much larger clone differs by one base, so this may be a read error. The genes are TRBV28 and TRBJ2-5; TRBD2 might be the D (6 bases). In germline, CDR1 is MDHEN, CDR2 SYDVKM. The CDR3 length is 15 residues. V lost 4 bases and J lost 7, with 19 bases in between. The CDR3 nucleotides are TGTGCCAGCAGTTCCCCTGGGACTGCCGGGGGGACCCAGTACTTC. Translating gives CASSSPGTAGGTQYF.

A word on this clonotype: A clone one base away is much larger, so this may be a read error. The chain links TRBV2 to TRBJ1-2, with 8 bases aligning to TRBD1. CDR3 length equals 14 residues. Per the germline V gene, CDR1 is SNHLY and CDR2 is FYNNEI. In DNA form, the CDR3 reads TGTGCCAGCAGTGAAGGGACAGGGTACTATGACTACACCTTC. It specifies CASSEGTGYYDYTF.

Points on this clonotype: Compared with germline, one end of the junction differs, possibly owing to a read error. The chain employs TRBV12-5 and TRBJ1-5; tentative D call: TRBD1 (5 bases). The CDR3 runs 15 residues. The V gene's germline CDR1 is LGHNT and CDR2 FRNRAP. The CDR3 is CVSGLRQGFDQPQHF. The CDR3 DNA follows: TGTGTTAGTGGTTTGCGGCAGGGTTTCGATCAGCCCCAGCATTTT.

The rearrangement joins TRBV6-1 to TRBJ2-1; TRBD1 matches 11 bases. CDR3 length equals 19 residues. Trimming cost V 8 bases and J 0 bases; bases outside gene matches: 15. Germline V gene lookup returns CDR1 MNHNS and CDR2 SASEGT. CDR3 bases: TGTGCCAGCCACTCGGGGGGGACAGGGGGGTTGAGCTCCTACAATGAGCAGTTCTTC. Its protein product is CASHSGGTGGLSSYNEQFF.

This clonotype was found many times. The V and J genes are TRBV7-2 and TRBJ1-2, with 8 bases identical to TRBD1. The V and J ends lost 1 base and 4 bases, in that order; junction bases with no gene match: 5. CDR1 is SGHTA and CDR2 is FQGNSA in the germline V gene. This CDR3 region has 15 residues. CDR3 nucleotide sequence: TGTGCCAGCAGCTTAGGTGGGACAGGAATCTATGGCTACACCTTC. It encodes CASSLGGTGIYGYTF.

This sequence joins TRBV3-1 and TRBJ1-4, with 7 bases identical to TRBD1. The ends lost 9 bases at V and 7 bases at J; junction bases unmatched: 8. The CDR3 extends over 13 amino acids. CDR1 is LGHDT and CDR2 is YNNKEL in the germline V gene (reference sequence). As DNA, the CDR3 is TGTGCCAGTACCGGGACAGCGCCTGAAAAACTGTTTTTT. This translates into CASTGTAPEKLFF.

This clonotype was seen repeatedly, ten times or more. The chain recombines TRBV12-3 or TRBV12-4 with TRBJ2-3; 10 bases fit TRBD2. This CDR3 region has 15 residues. J gave up 1 base and V 6 bases, and 4 bases lay outside the gene matches. DNA of the CDR3: TGTGCCAGCAGGCCTAGCGGGAGAGGCACAGATACGCAGTATTTT. This translates into CASRPSGRGTDTQYF.

This clonotype was found a few times. The chain couples TRBV3-1 to TRBJ2-7; tentatively, D is TRBD2 (5 bases). This CDR3 has 13 residues. Germline CDR1 is LGHDT and CDR2 is YNNKEL (reference sequence). With 7 bases removed from V and 4 bases from J, the gap between germline ends came to 14 bases. CDR3 region: CASTSSGNYEQYF. CDR3 bases: TGTGCCAGCACCTCAAGCGGTAATTACGAGCAGTACTTC.